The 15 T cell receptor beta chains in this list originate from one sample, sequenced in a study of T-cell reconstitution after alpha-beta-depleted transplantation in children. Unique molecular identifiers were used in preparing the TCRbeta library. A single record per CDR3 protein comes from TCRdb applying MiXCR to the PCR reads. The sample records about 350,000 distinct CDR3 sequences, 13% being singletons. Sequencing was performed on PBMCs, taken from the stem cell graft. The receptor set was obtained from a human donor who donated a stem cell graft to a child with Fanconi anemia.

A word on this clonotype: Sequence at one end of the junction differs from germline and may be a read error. In nucleotides, the CDR3 is TGTGCCAGCAGTTACGGGTCCTTCAATGAGCAGTTCTTC. This codes for CASSYGSFNEQFF. The V gene is TRBV6-2 or TRBV6-3, the J gene TRBJ2-1; D remains unclear. The CDR3 consists of 13 residues. Looked up from germline, CDR1 is MNHEY and CDR2 is SVGEGT.

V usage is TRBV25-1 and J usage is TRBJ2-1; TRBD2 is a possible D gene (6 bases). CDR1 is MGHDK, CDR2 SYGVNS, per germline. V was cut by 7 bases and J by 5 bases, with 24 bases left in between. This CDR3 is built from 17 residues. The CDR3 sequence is CASTHLPGLPPHNEQFF. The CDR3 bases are TGTGCCAGCACCCATCTCCCGGGACTCCCCCCCCACAATGAGCAGTTCTTC.

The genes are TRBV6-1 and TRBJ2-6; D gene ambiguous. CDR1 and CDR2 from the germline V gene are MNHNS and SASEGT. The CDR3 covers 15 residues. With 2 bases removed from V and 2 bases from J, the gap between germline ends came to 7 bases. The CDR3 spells CASSERLAGANVLTF. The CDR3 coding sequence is TGTGCCAGCAGTGAACGTCTAGCTGGGGCCAACGTCCTGACTTTC.

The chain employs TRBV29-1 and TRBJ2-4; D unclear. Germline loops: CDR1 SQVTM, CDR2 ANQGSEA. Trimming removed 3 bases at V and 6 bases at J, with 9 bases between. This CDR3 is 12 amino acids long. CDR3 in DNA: TGCAGCGTTGAGGGTTCGGGAAACATTCAGTACTTC. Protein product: CSVEGSGNIQYF.

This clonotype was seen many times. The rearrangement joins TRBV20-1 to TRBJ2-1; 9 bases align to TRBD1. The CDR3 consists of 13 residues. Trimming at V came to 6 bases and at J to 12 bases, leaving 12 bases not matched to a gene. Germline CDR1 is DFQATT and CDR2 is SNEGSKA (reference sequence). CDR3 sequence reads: CSAWTGERLGQFF. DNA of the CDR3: TGCAGTGCCTGGACAGGGGAAAGGTTGGGGCAGTTCTTC.

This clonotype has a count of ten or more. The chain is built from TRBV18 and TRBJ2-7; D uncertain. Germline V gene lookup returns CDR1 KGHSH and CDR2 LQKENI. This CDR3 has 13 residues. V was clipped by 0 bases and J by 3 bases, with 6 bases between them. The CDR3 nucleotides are TGTGCCAGCTCACCACCGGGCAGCTACGAGCAGTACGTC. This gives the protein CASSPPGSYEQYV.

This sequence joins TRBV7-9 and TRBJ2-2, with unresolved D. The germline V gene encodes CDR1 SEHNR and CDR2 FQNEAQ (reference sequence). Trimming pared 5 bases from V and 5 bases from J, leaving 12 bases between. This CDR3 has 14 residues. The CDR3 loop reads CASSHRQDTGELFF. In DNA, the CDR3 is TGTGCCAGCAGCCATAGACAAGATACCGGGGAGCTGTTTTTT.

CDR3 sequence reads: CASSYMGQGASAQYF. CDR3 DNA: TGTGCCAGCAGTTACATGGGACAGGGAGCATCGGCGCAGTACTTC. This rearrangement joins TRBV6-2 or TRBV6-3 to TRBJ2-7; 9 bases fit TRBD1. Per the germline V gene, CDR1 is MNHEY and CDR2 is SVGEGT. V lost 2 bases to trimming and J lost 9 bases; unmatched junction nucleotides: 11. The CDR3 loop spans 15 amino acids.

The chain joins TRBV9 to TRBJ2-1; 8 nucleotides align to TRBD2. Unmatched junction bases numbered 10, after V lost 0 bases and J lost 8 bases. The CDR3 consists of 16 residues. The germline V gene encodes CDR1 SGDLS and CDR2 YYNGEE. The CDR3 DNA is TGTGCCAGCAGCGTAGTACCCGGGGGGGTCATGGATGAGCAGTTCTTC. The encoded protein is CASSVVPGGVMDEQFF.

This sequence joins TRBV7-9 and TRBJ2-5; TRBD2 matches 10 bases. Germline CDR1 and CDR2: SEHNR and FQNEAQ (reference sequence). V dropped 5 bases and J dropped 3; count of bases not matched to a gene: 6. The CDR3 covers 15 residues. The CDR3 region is CASSRTSGAKETQYF. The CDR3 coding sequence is TGTGCCAGCAGCAGAACTAGCGGGGCTAAAGAGACCCAGTACTTC.

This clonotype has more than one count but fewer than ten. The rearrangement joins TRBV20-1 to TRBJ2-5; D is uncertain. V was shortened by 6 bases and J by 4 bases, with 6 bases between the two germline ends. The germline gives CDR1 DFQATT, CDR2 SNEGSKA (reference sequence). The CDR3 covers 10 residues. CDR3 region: CSAEGETQYF. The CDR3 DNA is TGCAGTGCAGAAGGAGAGACCCAGTACTTC.

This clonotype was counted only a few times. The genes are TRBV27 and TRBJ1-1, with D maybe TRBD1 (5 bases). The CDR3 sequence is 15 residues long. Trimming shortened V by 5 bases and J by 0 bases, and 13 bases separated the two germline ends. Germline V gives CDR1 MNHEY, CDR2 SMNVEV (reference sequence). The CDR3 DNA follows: TGTGCCAGCAGTCCAAGAGGGACCCTGAACACTGAAGCTTTCTTT. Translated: CASSPRGTLNTEAFF.

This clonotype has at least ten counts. In nucleotides, the CDR3 is TGTGCCAGCAGCTTAGTAGCGGGCCGGACAGATACGCAGTATTTT. Translated, it gives CASSLVAGRTDTQYF. This sequence joins TRBV7-9 and TRBJ2-3; the match to TRBD2 covers 7 bases. Germline V gene lookup returns CDR1 SEHNR and CDR2 FQNEAQ (reference sequence). Trimming cost V 1 base and J 3 bases; bases outside gene matches: 4. The length of the CDR3 is 15 residues.

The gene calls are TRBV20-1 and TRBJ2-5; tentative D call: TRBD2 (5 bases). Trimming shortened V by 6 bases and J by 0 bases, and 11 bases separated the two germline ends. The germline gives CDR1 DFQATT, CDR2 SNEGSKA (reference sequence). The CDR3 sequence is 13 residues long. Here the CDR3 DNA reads TGCAGTGCCCGACGGACTTACCAAGAGACCCAGTACTTC. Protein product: CSARRTYQETQYF.

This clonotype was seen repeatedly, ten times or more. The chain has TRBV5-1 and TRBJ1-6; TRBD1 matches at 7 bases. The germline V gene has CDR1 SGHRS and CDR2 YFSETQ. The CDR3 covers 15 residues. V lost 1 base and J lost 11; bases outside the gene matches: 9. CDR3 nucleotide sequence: TGCGCCAGCAGCTTGACAGGGGAGAAGAGGACACCCCTCCACTTT. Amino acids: CASSLTGEKRTPLHF.